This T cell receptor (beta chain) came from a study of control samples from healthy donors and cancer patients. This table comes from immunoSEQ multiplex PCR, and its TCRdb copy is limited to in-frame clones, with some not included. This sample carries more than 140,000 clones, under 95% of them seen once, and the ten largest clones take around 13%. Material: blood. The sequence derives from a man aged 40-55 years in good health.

CDR3 DNA: TGTGCCAGCAGCTTGCAGTGGCAGGGGAGGGATTCACCCCTCCACTTT. Protein: CASSLQWQGRDSPLHF. V usage is TRBV5-5 and J usage is TRBJ1-6; possible D gene TRBD1, 6 bases. Trimming stripped 1 base from V and 8 bases from J, with 16 bases between. Germline V gene lookup returns CDR1 SGHKS and CDR2 YYEKEE (reference sequence). The CDR3 loop spans 16 amino acids.